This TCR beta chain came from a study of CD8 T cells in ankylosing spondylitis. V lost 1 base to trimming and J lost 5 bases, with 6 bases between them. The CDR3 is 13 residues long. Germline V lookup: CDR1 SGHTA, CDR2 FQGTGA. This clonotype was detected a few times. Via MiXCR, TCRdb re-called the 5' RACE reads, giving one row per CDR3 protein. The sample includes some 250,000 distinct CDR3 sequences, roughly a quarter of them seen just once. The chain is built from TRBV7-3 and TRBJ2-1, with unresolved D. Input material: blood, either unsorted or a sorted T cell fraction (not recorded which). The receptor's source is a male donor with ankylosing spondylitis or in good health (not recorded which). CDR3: CASSLKRDNEQFF. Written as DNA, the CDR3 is TGTGCCAGCAGCTTAAAGCGAGACAATGAGCAGTTCTTC.